Included here is one T cell receptor (beta chain) sequence, with context. What it binds is not known. Mouse gene names apply. This specimen comes from a study of CD8+ T cells in alopecia areata. Overall study context: Spontaneous alopecia affected the roughly 6-13-month-old C3H/HeJ graft donors, whose skin was transplanted to roughly 7-10-week-old female C3H/HeJ mice.

Regarding the study as a whole: Clonality was higher in lesional than normal scalp, especially in alopecia totalis/universalis. Sequence data from scalp samples additionally include resident alphabeta T cells of normal skin.

Sorting of pooled cutaneous lymph node cells was based on CD4, CD8alpha, NKG2D, NKG2ACE and other markers. The sequencing template was cDNA reverse transcribed from extracted RNA. TCRdb's copy holds only in-frame clones and misses some; the assay was immunoSEQ multiplex PCR. The repertoire consists of more than 250,000 clones, none detected only once. Sequenced material: CD4+ T cells sorted from a lymph node. This TCR derives from a C3H/HeJ mouse with alopecia areata. For this strain, the MHC haplotype corresponds to H2-k.

CDR3 region: CASSDQGASQDTQYF. The sequenced part of the CDR3 DNA is TGTGCCAGCAGTGACCAGGGGGCTTCCCAAGAC. V gene TRBV13-3 combines with J gene TRBJ2-5; 8 bases map to TRBD1. The read terminates 4 residues before the CDR3 end, so the remaining end is supplied by the germline J gene. The length of the CDR3 is 15 residues. J gave up 2 bases and V 2 bases, and 4 bases lay outside the gene matches. The germline gives CDR1 NNHDY, CDR2 SYVADS.